This T cell receptor (beta chain) was obtained from a study of CD8 T cells in ankylosing spondylitis. Whole-study findings and limits: What seemed typical of ankylosing spondylitis blood was a TCR beta motif built from fewer than ten highly homologous variants. Disease-linked clones proved CD8+ and comparatively uncommon in peripheral blood. Existing reports had already noted some motif variants in reactive arthritis synovial fluid and blood. It was reported that disease-linked clones were significantly enriched in matched ankylosing spondylitis synovial fluid.

With regard to this clonotype: Its antigen remains unidentified.

CDR3 length: 10 amino acids. Trimming removed 7 bases from V and 8 bases from J, with 11 bases in between. Germline-derived CDR1 and CDR2 are SQVTM and ANQGSEA. By quantitative 5'-RACE with molecular barcodes, the TCR beta libraries were made. In TCRdb, the 5' RACE reads were re-called with MiXCR into one record per CDR3 protein. The sample lists a few hundred thousand distinct CDR3 sequences, roughly 8% occurring once. Sequenced input: blood, either unsorted or a sorted T cell fraction (not recorded which). The source is a male donor with ankylosing spondylitis. This chain uses TRBV29-1 with TRBJ1-1, with TRBD1 as a possible D gene (6 bases). CDR3 loop: CSGGQKEAFF. DNA of the CDR3: TGCAGCGGCGGACAGAAGGAAGCTTTCTTT. The whole variable domain, remainder taken from reference TRBV29-1 and TRBJ1-1, is SAVISQKPSRDICQRGTSLTIQCQVDSQVTMMFWYRQQPGQSLTLIATANQGSEATYESGFVIDKFPISRPNLTFSTLTVSNMSPEDSSIYLCSGGQKEAFFGQGTRLTVV.